The 5 T cell receptor beta chains below all came from one sample that was sequenced in a study of Tregs in tolerant kidney transplant recipients. Assay: immunoSEQ multiplex PCR; the TCRdb copy retains only in-frame clones and omits some. The table includes approximately 100,000 clones, 80% to 95% detected once. Material: CD4+ T cells from blood, obtained before the transplant. These receptors all come from a human donor who received a combined kidney and bone marrow transplant.

This sequence joins TRBV19 and TRBJ2-3; 12 nucleotides line up with TRBD2. The trim removed 7 bases at V and 1 base at J, leaving 6 bases unmatched. This CDR3 is 16 amino acids long. In germline, CDR1 is LNHDA, CDR2 SQIVND (reference sequence). This CDR3 reads CASTRGLAGRTDTQYF. CDR3 DNA sequence: TGTGCCAGTACCCGAGGACTAGCGGGACGCACAGATACGCAGTATTTT.

In this sample, this clone turned up once. The chain carries TRBV6-5 and TRBJ2-7; TRBD1 aligns across 9 bases. Unmatched junction bases numbered 8, after V lost 8 bases and J lost 0 bases. CDR3 size: 15 residues. In germline, CDR1 is MNHEY, CDR2 SVGAGI. The CDR3 reads CASGGGTGSSYEQYF. DNA of the CDR3: TGTGCCAGCGGGGGGGGGACAGGGAGCTCCTACGAGCAGTACTTC.

The genes are TRBV6-5 and TRBJ2-7, with TRBD1 matching over 10 bases. Germline values: CDR1 MNHEY, CDR2 SVGAGI. The V and J ends lost 2 bases and 2 bases, in that order; junction bases with no gene match: 0. The CDR3 spans 14 residues. The CDR3 DNA sequence: TGTGCCAGCAGTTACGGGACAGGGGCCTACGAGCAGTACTTC. Translating gives CASSYGTGAYEQYF.

Regarding this clone: A junction end diverges from the germline sequence, so it may reflect a read error. V is TRBV7-6 and J is TRBJ2-7; the match to TRBD2 covers 7 bases. In germline, CDR1 is SGHVS, CDR2 FNYEAQ. The CDR3 is made up of 16 amino acids. CDR3 DNA sequence: TGTGCCAGCACCCCGCTTAGCGGGCCAAGCTCCTACGGGCAGTACTTC. This gives the protein CASTPLSGPSSYGQYF.

J is TRBJ1-1 and V is TRBV5-6; the D gene is possibly TRBD1 (6 bases). Germline CDR1 and CDR2: SGHDT and YYEEEE. The V end was cut by 0 bases, the J end by 1 base, with 10 bases between. The length of the CDR3 is 15 residues. The CDR3 loop reads CASSLAGTPNTEAFF. The CDR3 DNA reads as TGTGCCAGCAGCTTGGCCGGGACACCGAACACTGAAGCTTTCTTT.